The clone carrying this TCR beta chain is a singleton in its sample. These data are taken from a study of T cell responses to AZD1222 COVID-19 vaccine. Clones were read by immunoSEQ multiplex PCR, and TCRdb kept only the in-frame ones, dropping some. The sample yields approximately 150,000 clones, roughly 89% seen once. The sequence came from an adult who received the AZD1222 COVID-19 vaccine. This specimen was peripheral blood, taken 28 days after the second AZD1222 dose.

CDR3: CASSVSDPRLPGYTF. For the CDR3, the DNA is TGTGCCAGCAGCGTAAGTGACCCCAGACTTCCAGGCTACACCTTC. The chain recombines TRBV9 with TRBJ1-2; no clear D gene. The CDR3 has 15 amino acids. V was pared by 1 base and J by 8 bases, with 18 bases between. The germline V gene encodes CDR1 SGDLS and CDR2 YYNGEE.